This T cell receptor beta chain comes out of a study of T cells in Graves' hyperthyroidism and ophthalmopathy. Findings of the study overall: From stable hyperthyroidism, ophthalmopathy was set apart by a 13 V-J model.

Clinicians diagnosed patients from clinical symptoms, serum thyroxine and TRAb, thyroid ultrasound and orbital computed tomography. This CDR3 has 14 amino acids. V was trimmed by 1 base and J by 7 bases, leaving 11 bases between them. Germline CDR1 is SGHAT and CDR2 is FQNNGV. Many counts were recorded for this clonotype. Its antigen is not known. TCR beta CDR3 sequences were amplified from RNA transcripts. With the HTBI primer set, the TCR CDR3 went through a first round of RT-PCR. TCRdb processed the multiplex PCR reads anew with MiXCR; each CDR3 protein has one entry. The repertoire holds 250,000 to 350,000 distinct CDR3 sequences, with over 15% as singletons.

The chain has TRBV11-2 and TRBJ2-1; the D gene is possibly TRBD1 (6 bases). The TCR was taken from a woman aged 55-70 years with Graves' ophthalmopathy. Sequenced: blood. DNA of the CDR3: TGTGCCAGCAGCTTAGGGGGGCTGTTGAATGAGCAGTTCTTC. It specifies CASSLGGLLNEQFF.